The subject of this entry is one T cell receptor (beta chain). This record comes from a study of T cell responses to AZD1222 COVID-19 vaccine. Assay used: immunoSEQ multiplex PCR; TCRdb lists only in-frame clones, some missing. The sample consists of more than 110,000 clones, approximately 90% of them appearing once. The trim removed 2 bases at V and 8 bases at J, leaving 17 bases unmatched. Germline V gives CDR1 KGHSH, CDR2 LQKENI. CDR3 size: 19 residues. This rearrangement joins TRBV18 to TRBJ1-5, with 11 positions matching TRBD1. The source of this sequence is an adult in good health. The sample consisted of peripheral blood, taken on day 0 of AZD1222 vaccination. The CDR3 DNA reads as TGTGCCAGCTCACCATACCTTATTACCGGGACAGGGGGACCTGAGCCCCAGCATTTT. Translating it yields CASSPYLITGTGGPEPQHF.